This T cell receptor (beta chain) was sequenced for a study of lymphopenia after photon versus proton radiotherapy. J lost 5 bases, V lost 6 bases, and 11 bases had no gene match. This CDR3 comprises 16 residues. The assay was immunoSEQ multiplex PCR, and TCRdb's table has in-frame clones only and misses some. The top ten clones hold 3% to 3.5% of a sample with more than 9,500 clones, 89% of them seen once. V usage is TRBV23-1 and J usage is TRBJ2-3; 10 nucleotides match TRBD1. TRBV23-1 is known as an ORF, though its function is uncertain. This specimen consisted of peripheral blood, obtained from a patient treated with proton-based radiotherapy. This sequence was found in a man aged 55-75 years with pancreatic cancer. DNA of the CDR3: TGCGCCAGCAGAGATCCGGGACAGGGGCTGGGAGATACGCAGTATTTT. This translates into CASRDPGQGLGDTQYF.